These T cell receptor beta chains were read from a single sample in a study of blood T cell repertoires in COVID-19. Assay used: immunoSEQ multiplex PCR; TCRdb lists only in-frame clones, some missing. The table shows 60,000 to 95,000 clones, with under 95% occurring only once. Sequencing was done on a sample of peripheral blood. These TCRs come from a human donor in a cohort sampled during active COVID-19. The CDR3 runs from the conserved cysteine through the conserved F or W. The D gene is left open where the match is weak. The listing skips clone size in some rows; elsewhere it reads once, few, many or a size class.

j_gene	v_gene	d_gene	len	abundance	CDR3nt	CDR3aa
TRBJ2-1	TRBV18	TRBD2	17	.	TGTGCCAGCTCCTCCGGGACTAGCAGCCGCTCCTACAATGAGCAGTTCTTC	CASSSGTSSRSYNEQFF
TRBJ1-1	TRBV19	.	15	.	TGTGCCAGTAGTAAAGAGACGAGCCGGGTCACTGAAGCTTTCTTT	CASSKETSRVTEAFF
TRBJ1-1	TRBV18	.	15	.	TGTGCCAGCTCACCAAGCGGAGTAACGAACACTGAAGCTTTCTTT	CASSPSGVTNTEAFF
TRBJ2-7	TRBV6-5	.	13	.	TGTGCCAGCAGTTACGCTAGCAGCTACGAGCAGTACTTC	CASSYASSYEQYF
TRBJ1-6	TRBV11-2	TRBD1	14	.	TGTGCCAGCAGCTTAGGACAGGGGTTTACACCCCTCCACTTT	CASSLGQGFTPLHF
TRBJ2-7	TRBV4-1	TRBD1	14	.	TGCGCCAGCAGCCTTGGACAGGGAGGCTACGAGCAGTACTTC	CASSLGQGGYEQYF
TRBJ1-1	TRBV6-2/TRBV6-3	TRBD1	21	.	TGTGCCAGCAGTTACCCAGGACAGGATCGGGGCCTAACCGCTTCGCACACTGAAGCTTTCTTT	CASSYPGQDRGLTASHTEAFF
TRBJ1-1	TRBV29-1	.	12	.	TGCAGCGTAAGGGGGGGGAACACTGAAGCTTTCTTT	CSVRGGNTEAFF
TRBJ1-2	TRBV19	TRBD1	13	.	TGTGCCACCCAAGGACAGGGAGGCTATGGCTACACCTTC	CATQGQGGYGYTF
TRBJ2-6	TRBV7-3	.	16	.	TGTGCCAGCAGCCCGGGTTGGGGAGGTGGGGCCAACGTCCTGACTTTC	CASSPGWGGGANVLTF
TRBJ2-7	TRBV4-3	TRBD1	14	.	TGCGCCAGCAGCCCGACAGGGCGCTCCTACGAGCAGTACTTC	CASSPTGRSYEQYF
TRBJ2-6	TRBV6-2/TRBV6-3	.	15	.	TGTGCCAGCAGTTACGGACAGTCTGGGGCCAACGTCCTGACTTTC	CASSYGQSGANVLTF
TRBJ2-5	TRBV18	.	13	.	TGTGCCAGCTCACCGGACACTAGCGAGACCCAGTACTTC	CASSPDTSETQYF
TRBJ2-3	TRBV15	.	16	.	TGTGCCACCAGCAGAGGTCAGCAGATAGCCACAGATACGCAGTATTTT	CATSRGQQIATDTQYF
TRBJ2-1	TRBV10-3	.	12	.	TGTGCCATCAGTGAGGGGACATTCGAGCAGTTCTTC	CAISEGTFEQFF
TRBJ1-6	TRBV6-2/TRBV6-3	.	15	.	TGTGCCAGCAGTTATCTTCGGGAGTATAATTCACCCCTCCACTTT	CASSYLREYNSPLHF
TRBJ1-6	TRBV19	TRBD1	14	.	TGTGCCAGTAGGGACAGGGCGAGGTACTCACCCCTCCACTTT	CASRDRARYSPLHF
TRBJ1-5	TRBV19	TRBD1	14	.	TGTGCCAGTTGGGGGCAGGGGGCAAATCAGCCCCAGCATTTT	CASWGQGANQPQHF
TRBJ2-7	TRBV5-1	.	12	.	TGCGCCAGCAGCTTAGACTGGAGGGAGCAGTACTTC	CASSLDWREQYF
TRBJ2-3	TRBV2	TRBD1	15	.	TGTGCCAGCAGAGACAGGGTAACAAGGACCGATACGCAGTATTTT	CASRDRVTRTDTQYF
TRBJ2-7	TRBV29-1	TRBD2	13	.	TGCAGCGCTGCTAGCGGGGGGACTTACGAGCAGTACTTC	CSAASGGTYEQYF
TRBJ2-4	TRBV6-2/TRBV6-3	.	13	.	TGTGCCAGCAGTTACGTGGTGGAGCGTTGGTTGTACTTC	CASSYVVERWLYF
TRBJ2-3	TRBV9	.	14	.	TGTGCCAGCAGCGCGGACCAGAGAGGGGATACGCAGTATTTT	CASSADQRGDTQYF
TRBJ1-1	TRBV5-6	.	15	few	TGTGCCAGCAGCTTGACGCCTAGGTCCAGCACTGAAGCTTTCTTT	CASSLTPRSSTEAFF
TRBJ1-1	TRBV9	.	15	.	TGTGCCAGCAGCCCCGGAGTTCAAGCGAACACTGAAGCTTTCTTT	CASSPGVQANTEAFF
TRBJ1-1	TRBV6-5	.	15	.	TGTGCCAGCAGTTACAGGTGGCGGGGAGACACTGAAGCTTTCTTT	CASSYRWRGDTEAFF
TRBJ2-4	TRBV3-1/TRBV3-2	TRBD1	14	.	TGTGCCAGCAGCCAAGGGACAGGGATGAACATTCAGTACTTC	CASSQGTGMNIQYF
TRBJ2-2	TRBV24-1	TRBD1	16	few	TGTGCCACCAGTGATTCTCAGGGGGAGAACACCGGGGAGCTGTTTTTT	CATSDSQGENTGELFF